These T cell receptor beta chains were read from a single sample in a study of blood T cell repertoires in COVID-19. Assay used: immunoSEQ multiplex PCR; TCRdb lists only in-frame clones, some missing. Here the sample spans approximately 140,000 clones, roughly 90% being singletons. The material sequenced was peripheral blood. These receptors all come from a man aged 65 to 79 with active COVID-19. The CDR3 runs from the conserved cysteine through the conserved F or W. Each record gives: D gene, V gene, J gene, clone size, CDR3 protein, CDR3 DNA. The D gene is left open where the match is weak. Not all rows give a size; the values are once, few, many and, for expanded clones, a class.

TRBD2	TRBV24-1	TRBJ2-2	NA	CATGSLAGDTGELFF	TGTGCCACCGGTTCTCTAGCGGGAGATACCGGGGAGCTGTTTTTT
NA	TRBV7-3	TRBJ1-2	NA	CASSGVWNEHRPYYGYTF	TGTGCCAGCAGCGGCGTCTGGAACGAACACAGACCTTACTATGGCTACACCTTC
TRBD2	TRBV7-9	TRBJ2-3	NA	CASSKGLAGFTDTQYF	TGTGCCAGCAGCAAAGGACTAGCGGGATTCACAGATACGCAGTATTTT
NA	TRBV6-5	TRBJ1-5	NA	CASSAAGGGIQPQHF	TGTGCCAGCAGCGCAGCGGGGGGCGGGATTCAGCCCCAGCATTTT
NA	TRBV2	TRBJ1-2	once	CASKRLQGSDGYTF	TGTGCCAGCAAACGCCTACAGGGAAGCGACGGCTACACCTTC
NA	TRBV7-2	TRBJ2-2	once	CASSLALTGNTGELFF	TGTGCCAGCAGCTTAGCCCTGACAGGAAACACCGGGGAGCTGTTTTTT
NA	TRBV5-4	TRBJ2-7	few	CASSAKDSYEQYF	TGTGCCAGCAGCGCGAAGGACAGCTACGAGCAGTACTTC
NA	TRBV5-1	TRBJ2-7	NA	CASSLAESYEQYF	TGCGCCAGCAGCTTGGCAGAAAGCTACGAGCAGTACTTC
NA	TRBV6-2/TRBV6-3	TRBJ1-2	NA	CASSYGQNYGYTF	TGTGCCAGCAGTTACGGACAGAACTATGGCTACACCTTC
TRBD2	TRBV28	TRBJ2-7	once	CASSSWTSGTYEQYF	TGTGCCAGCAGTTCCTGGACTAGCGGTACCTACGAGCAGTACTTC
TRBD2	TRBV3-1/TRBV3-2	TRBJ2-3	NA	CASSLGLGGSDTQYF	TGTGCCAGCAGCCTGGGACTAGGGGGGTCAGATACGCAGTATTTT
TRBD2	TRBV4-1	TRBJ2-1	NA	CASSPGLAGGRNEQFF	TGCGCCAGCAGCCCGGGACTAGCGGGAGGGCGCAATGAGCAGTTCTTC
TRBD1	TRBV25-1	TRBJ2-3	once	CASSGWTGGRTDTQYF	TGTGCCAGCAGTGGATGGACAGGGGGCAGGACAGATACGCAGTATTTT
TRBD2	TRBV7-2	TRBJ2-4	once	CASSPGGGNIQYF	TGTGCCAGCAGCCCGGGAGGGGGAAACATTCAGTACTTC
NA	TRBV25-1	TRBJ2-2	NA	CASSEEGGSTGELFF	TGTGCCAGCAGTGAAGAAGGGGGTAGCACCGGGGAGCTGTTTTTT
TRBD1	TRBV7-2	TRBJ2-7	NA	CASSLGPRGRYEQYF	TGTGCCAGCAGCTTAGGGCCCAGGGGGCGATACGAGCAGTACTTC
NA	TRBV2	TRBJ2-7	NA	CASSARGYDEQYF	TGTGCCAGCAGCGCCAGGGGCTACGACGAGCAGTACTTC
TRBD2	TRBV11-1	TRBJ2-3	once	CASSFLTSGGTDTQYF	TGTGCCAGCAGCTTTTTGACTAGCGGGGGCACAGATACGCAGTATTTT
NA	TRBV3-1/TRBV3-2	TRBJ2-7	NA	CASSGDIYEQYF	TGTGCCAGCAGCGGGGACATCTACGAGCAGTACTTC
TRBD2	TRBV28	TRBJ2-2	NA	CASNRAGGADTGELFF	TGTGCCAGCAATCGGGCGGGAGGGGCGGACACCGGGGAGCTGTTTTTT
TRBD2	TRBV6-5	TRBJ2-1	NA	CASMASGYNEQFF	TGTGCCAGCATGGCTAGCGGATACAATGAGCAGTTCTTC
TRBD2	TRBV27	TRBJ2-1	few	CASSLLREGFNEQFF	TGTGCCAGCAGTTTATTGCGGGAGGGCTTCAATGAGCAGTTCTTC
NA	TRBV5-6	TRBJ1-1	NA	CASRPTGVNTEAFF	TGTGCCAGCAGACCGACAGGAGTGAACACTGAAGCTTTCTTT
TRBD1	TRBV6-1	TRBJ1-5	NA	CASSVDRASNQPQHF	TGTGCCAGCAGTGTAGACAGGGCTAGCAATCAGCCCCAGCATTTT
TRBD2	TRBV13	TRBJ2-7	NA	CASSLIAGENSGQYF	TGTGCCAGCAGCTTAATAGCGGGAGAGAATAGCGGGCAGTACTTC
TRBD2	TRBV18	TRBJ2-3	NA	CASHRTSGMAF	TGTGCCAGCCACCGGACTAGCGGGATGGCTTTT
TRBD1	TRBV15	TRBJ1-4	NA	CATSRVAGQRNEKLFF	TGTGCCACCAGCAGAGTGGCGGGACAGAGGAATGAAAAACTGTTTTTT
TRBD2	TRBV9	TRBJ2-1	NA	CASEGAGVYNEQFF	TGTGCCAGCGAAGGAGCGGGAGTTTACAATGAGCAGTTCTTC
NA	TRBV3-1/TRBV3-2	TRBJ1-3	once	CASSPQSSGNTIYF	TGTGCCAGCAGCCCACAAAGCTCTGGAAACACCATATATTTT
NA	TRBV5-8	TRBJ2-7	NA	CASSLAGISYEQYF	TGTGCCAGCAGCTTGGCAGGGATCTCCTACGAGCAGTACTTC
NA	TRBV7-9	TRBJ2-2	NA	CASSSPVGELFF	TGTGCCAGCAGCTCCCCCGTCGGGGAGCTGTTTTTT
NA	TRBV10-3	TRBJ2-3	NA	CAISDGSIGTDTQYF	TGTGCCATCAGTGATGGTTCTATCGGCACAGATACGCAGTATTTT
TRBD2	TRBV7-2	TRBJ2-2	once	CASSFGGYTGELFF	TGTGCCAGCAGCTTCGGGGGGTACACCGGGGAGCTGTTTTTT
TRBD2	TRBV12-3/TRBV12-4	TRBJ2-1	NA	CASRLAGYNEQFF	TGTGCCAGTCGACTAGCGGGGTACAATGAGCAGTTCTTC
NA	TRBV6-5	TRBJ1-4	NA	CASSRGWTNEKLFF	TGTGCCAGCTCTCGGGGTTGGACTAATGAAAAACTGTTTTTT
NA	TRBV30	TRBJ1-2	NA	CAWSGVSGGHATF	TGTGCCTGGAGTGGGGTATCGGGGGGGCACGCCACCTTC
NA	TRBV6-2/TRBV6-3	TRBJ1-5	few	CASSYRVVDQPQHF	TGTGCCAGCAGTTACCGGGTTGTAGATCAGCCCCAGCATTTT
NA	TRBV6-6	TRBJ2-7	once	CASSSDRGSSYEQYF	TGTGCCAGCAGTTCGGATAGAGGGAGCTCCTACGAGCAGTACTTC
NA	TRBV28	TRBJ1-2	NA	CASSSAHRAYGYTF	TGTGCCAGCAGTTCGGCCCACAGGGCCTATGGCTACACCTTC
NA	TRBV15	TRBJ2-1	NA	CATSAFSGNEQFF	TGTGCCACCAGCGCGTTTAGCGGTAATGAGCAGTTCTTC
TRBD1	TRBV6-2/TRBV6-3	TRBJ2-2	NA	CASSTRTGGGGELFF	TGTGCCAGCAGTACCCGGACAGGGGGCGGCGGGGAGCTGTTTTTT
NA	TRBV27	TRBJ1-3	NA	CASSYSSSGNTIYF	TGTGCCAGCAGTTACAGTTCCTCTGGAAACACCATATATTTT
NA	TRBV23-1	TRBJ1-5	NA	CASSHRGRVYSNQPQHF	TGCGCCAGCAGTCATCGTGGTCGGGTGTATAGCAATCAGCCCCAGCATTTT
NA	TRBV28	TRBJ1-5	NA	CASSLTPPRQPQHF	TGTGCCAGCAGTTTAACCCCCCCGCGTCAGCCCCAGCATTTT
TRBD1	TRBV28	TRBJ1-2	NA	CASSSPGTGNYGYTF	TGTGCCAGCAGTTCACCCGGGACAGGGAACTATGGCTACACCTTC
TRBD1	TRBV27	TRBJ1-2	NA	CASSPRMTGFNYGYTF	TGTGCCAGCAGTCCGCGAATGACAGGGTTCAACTATGGCTACACCTTC
NA	TRBV24-1	TRBJ2-1	once	CATSDYYLGVQFF	TGTGCCACCAGTGATTACTACCTAGGCGTGCAGTTCTTC
TRBD2	TRBV28	TRBJ2-3	NA	CASKVGSGRAADTQYF	TGTGCCAGCAAGGTAGGGAGCGGGAGGGCCGCAGATACGCAGTATTTT
TRBD2	TRBV11-1	TRBJ2-2	NA	CASGPGLAGITGELFF	TGTGCCAGCGGCCCGGGACTAGCGGGAATCACCGGGGAGCTGTTTTTT
TRBD1	TRBV18	TRBJ2-7	NA	CASSAQGQYPYEQYF	TGTGCCAGCTCAGCACAGGGACAGTATCCCTACGAGCAGTACTTC
NA	TRBV7-5	TRBJ2-7	NA	CVRSPEASGSRWSSYEQYF	TGTGTCAGAAGCCCAGAGGCTAGCGGGAGTCGTTGGAGCTCCTACGAGCAGTACTTC
NA	TRBV30	TRBJ1-3	NA	CAWSGEGLRRNTIYF	TGTGCCTGGAGCGGGGAGGGGCTCAGAAGAAACACCATATATTTT
NA	TRBV12-3/TRBV12-4	TRBJ2-1	NA	CASSFFSNEQFF	TGTGCCAGCAGTTTTTTTAGCAATGAGCAGTTCTTC
TRBD1	TRBV19	TRBJ2-2	NA	CASRTTDRGLTGELFF	TGTGCCAGTAGGACCACGGACAGGGGGCTTACCGGGGAGCTGTTTTTT
TRBD1	TRBV19	TRBJ2-5	NA	CASSRDSEETQYF	TGTGCCAGTAGCCGGGACAGTGAAGAGACCCAGTACTTC
TRBD1	TRBV19	TRBJ2-7	NA	CASRPGQGAYEQYF	TGTGCCAGTAGGCCGGGACAGGGGGCCTACGAGCAGTACTTC
TRBD2	TRBV28	TRBJ2-3	NA	CASTPGLAVGTDTQYF	TGTGCCAGCACCCCCGGACTAGCGGTAGGCACAGATACGCAGTATTTT